The rows below give T cell receptor beta chains drawn from one sample of a study of control samples from healthy donors and cancer patients. Assay: immunoSEQ multiplex PCR; the TCRdb copy retains only in-frame clones and omits some. Of fewer than 90,000 clones in the sample, approximately 90% were seen once. The sequenced sample consisted of PBMCs. The receptors here all came from a woman aged 55 to 70 with head and neck cancer. CDR3s include the opening cysteine and the closing phenylalanine or tryptophan. The D gene is left open where the match is weak. Not all rows give a size; the values are once, few, many and, for expanded clones, a class.

V gene: TRBV5-1; D gene: NA; clone size: NA; J gene: TRBJ1-1; CDR3 protein: CASSQERWDTEAFF; CDR3 DNA: TGCGCCAGCAGCCAAGAACGGTGGGACACTGAAGCTTTCTTT
V gene: TRBV19; D gene: NA; clone size: NA; J gene: TRBJ2-1; CDR3 protein: CASSIDPTRAYNEQFF; CDR3 DNA: TGTGCCAGTAGTATAGATCCGACTAGGGCATACAATGAGCAGTTCTTC
V gene: TRBV7-9; D gene: TRBD1; clone size: few; J gene: TRBJ1-2; CDR3 protein: CASSGDRVYGYTF; CDR3 DNA: TGTGCCAGCTCAGGGGACAGGGTTTATGGCTACACCTTC
V gene: TRBV2; D gene: NA; clone size: NA; J gene: TRBJ1-5; CDR3 protein: CASSEWNSNQPQHF; CDR3 DNA: TGTGCCAGCAGTGAATGGAATAGCAATCAGCCCCAGCATTTT
V gene: TRBV24-1; D gene: TRBD1; clone size: NA; J gene: TRBJ1-2; CDR3 protein: CATSDRGQGGYTF; CDR3 DNA: TGTGCCACCAGTGACAGGGGGCAGGGTGGCTACACCTTC
V gene: TRBV19; D gene: NA; clone size: NA; J gene: TRBJ2-2; CDR3 protein: CASSPRQAPQSGELFF; CDR3 DNA: TGTGCCAGTAGTCCGAGACAGGCCCCCCAGAGCGGGGAGCTGTTTTTT
V gene: TRBV28; D gene: TRBD2; clone size: NA; J gene: TRBJ2-5; CDR3 protein: CASSRSSGRATIQYF; CDR3 DNA: TGTGCCAGCAGTCGATCTAGCGGGAGGGCCACTATTCAGTACTTC
V gene: TRBV5-4; D gene: NA; clone size: NA; J gene: TRBJ2-2; CDR3 protein: CASSSGGLAANTGELFF; CDR3 DNA: TGTGCCAGCAGCTCAGGCGGCCTAGCAGCGAACACCGGGGAGCTGTTTTTT
V gene: TRBV21-1; D gene: NA; clone size: NA; J gene: TRBJ2-2; CDR3 protein: CASSPKSGRFTGELFF; CDR3 DNA: TGTGCCAGCAGCCCGAAAAGCGGGAGGTTCACCGGGGAGCTGTTTTTT
V gene: TRBV19; D gene: NA; clone size: NA; J gene: TRBJ1-1; CDR3 protein: CASSIGGGVTEAFF; CDR3 DNA: TGTGCCAGTAGTATTGGTGGAGGGGTAACTGAAGCTTTCTTT
V gene: TRBV9; D gene: NA; clone size: NA; J gene: TRBJ2-3; CDR3 protein: CASSVERGTDTQYF; CDR3 DNA: TGTGCCAGCAGCGTAGAAAGAGGCACAGATACGCAGTATTTT
V gene: TRBV19; D gene: TRBD2; clone size: NA; J gene: TRBJ2-3; CDR3 protein: CATTPSGRSTDTQYF; CDR3 DNA: TGTGCCACCACCCCGAGCGGGAGGAGCACAGATACGCAGTATTTT
V gene: TRBV5-4; D gene: NA; clone size: NA; J gene: TRBJ1-2; CDR3 protein: CASSHGDSYGYTF; CDR3 DNA: TGTGCCAGCAGCCACGGAGATTCCTATGGCTACACCTTC
V gene: TRBV10-1; D gene: TRBD2; clone size: NA; J gene: TRBJ2-1; CDR3 protein: CASSESSTSGRYEQFF; CDR3 DNA: TGCGCCAGCAGTGAGTCGTCGACTAGCGGGAGATATGAGCAGTTCTTC
V gene: TRBV11-3; D gene: NA; clone size: NA; J gene: TRBJ2-1; CDR3 protein: CASSLVGGVGSYNEQFF; CDR3 DNA: TGTGCCAGCAGCTTAGTGGGAGGAGTTGGCTCCTACAATGAGCAGTTCTTC
V gene: TRBV9; D gene: TRBD2; clone size: NA; J gene: TRBJ2-1; CDR3 protein: CASSLTIAGGSYNEQFF; CDR3 DNA: TGTGCCAGCAGCTTGACTATAGCGGGGGGCTCCTACAATGAGCAGTTCTTC
V gene: TRBV28; D gene: TRBD2; clone size: NA; J gene: TRBJ2-3; CDR3 protein: CASRPPGLRPTDTQYF; CDR3 DNA: TGTGCCAGCAGACCCCCGGGACTAAGACCGACAGATACGCAGTATTTT
V gene: TRBV10-2; D gene: TRBD2; clone size: NA; J gene: TRBJ2-7; CDR3 protein: CASRGLAGEEEQYF; CDR3 DNA: TGCGCCAGCAGGGGACTAGCGGGAGAAGAAGAGCAGTACTTC
V gene: TRBV18; D gene: NA; clone size: NA; J gene: TRBJ2-2; CDR3 protein: CASSPLRDSLRTGELFF; CDR3 DNA: TGTGCCAGCTCACCACTCCGGGACTCCTTAAGGACCGGGGAGCTGTTTTTT
V gene: TRBV28; D gene: TRBD1; clone size: NA; J gene: TRBJ2-1; CDR3 protein: CASSLTGDLNEQFF; CDR3 DNA: TGTGCCAGCAGTTTGACAGGGGATTTGAATGAGCAGTTCTTC
V gene: TRBV6-6; D gene: NA; clone size: NA; J gene: TRBJ1-2; CDR3 protein: CASSPTRTFYGYTF; CDR3 DNA: TGTGCCAGCAGCCCCACTCGGACGTTCTATGGCTACACCTTC
V gene: TRBV11-2; D gene: TRBD1; clone size: NA; J gene: TRBJ1-6; CDR3 protein: CASSIRQGDYSPLHF; CDR3 DNA: TGTGCCAGCAGCATCCGACAGGGTGATTATTCACCCCTCCACTTT
V gene: TRBV24-1; D gene: TRBD2; clone size: NA; J gene: TRBJ2-3; CDR3 protein: CATQTSSGSTDTQYF; CDR3 DNA: TGTGCCACCCAAACTTCTAGCGGGAGCACAGATACGCAGTATTTT
V gene: TRBV6-2/TRBV6-3; D gene: NA; clone size: NA; J gene: TRBJ1-1; CDR3 protein: CASSQIGTRNTEAFF; CDR3 DNA: TGTGCCAGCAGTCAAATAGGGACAAGGAACACTGAAGCTTTCTTT
V gene: TRBV9; D gene: TRBD2; clone size: once; J gene: TRBJ2-3; CDR3 protein: CASSVVGTSGGTSTDTQYF; CDR3 DNA: TGTGCCAGCAGCGTAGTGGGGACTAGCGGAGGGACTAGCACAGATACGCAGTATTTT
V gene: TRBV2; D gene: TRBD1; clone size: once; J gene: TRBJ2-7; CDR3 protein: CASRESTGGSYEQYF; CDR3 DNA: TGTGCCAGCAGGGAATCAACAGGGGGCTCCTACGAGCAGTACTTC
V gene: TRBV27; D gene: NA; clone size: NA; J gene: TRBJ2-7; CDR3 protein: CASNKMGQGYYEQYF; CDR3 DNA: TGTGCCAGCAACAAGATGGGACAAGGATACTACGAGCAGTACTTC
V gene: TRBV4-1; D gene: TRBD2; clone size: NA; J gene: TRBJ2-5; CDR3 protein: CASSQDVSSGPSRTQYF; CDR3 DNA: TGCGCCAGCAGCCAAGATGTGTCTAGCGGTCCCAGTAGGACCCAGTACTTC
V gene: TRBV5-1; D gene: TRBD1; clone size: NA; J gene: TRBJ1-5; CDR3 protein: CASSAGTGDYQPQHF; CDR3 DNA: TGCGCCAGCAGCGCCGGGACAGGGGATTATCAGCCCCAGCATTTT
V gene: TRBV19; D gene: NA; clone size: NA; J gene: TRBJ2-2; CDR3 protein: CASTLTTGELFF; CDR3 DNA: TGTGCCAGTACCTTAACTACCGGGGAGCTGTTTTTT
V gene: TRBV6-5; D gene: TRBD2; clone size: NA; J gene: TRBJ2-3; CDR3 protein: CASRRLAGDTDTQYF; CDR3 DNA: TGTGCCAGCAGACGACTAGCGGGAGACACAGATACGCAGTATTTT
V gene: TRBV5-5; D gene: TRBD1; clone size: NA; J gene: TRBJ2-5; CDR3 protein: CASSSMPGTGGAETQYF; CDR3 DNA: TGTGCCAGCAGCTCAATGCCTGGGACAGGGGGCGCAGAGACCCAGTACTTC
V gene: TRBV19; D gene: NA; clone size: NA; J gene: TRBJ2-3; CDR3 protein: CASSISQTLDTQYF; CDR3 DNA: TGTGCCAGTAGTATATCACAGACCCTGGATACGCAGTATTTT